Detailed here is one T cell receptor beta chain. Its antigen is unknown. The CDR3 loop spans 15 amino acids. V lost 3 bases to trimming and J lost 2 bases, with 13 bases between them. In germline, CDR1 is ENHRY, CDR2 SYGVKD. Per-sample PBMC isolation yielded at least 6.5 million cells. A J-beta primer mix and a sample-barcoded 5' primer were used in a second PCR of about 7 to 12 cycles. TCRdb ran MiXCR on the 5' RACE reads and lists one entry per CDR3 protein. The profile shows some 900,000 distinct CDR3 sequences, around 49% of them singletons. This specimen comes from a study of blood T cells in healthy people across ages. The overall study: When template switching was applied, about one barcoded beta molecule was captured per two T cells. The study's findings and limits: It was not known whether donors were CMV positive (a possible confounder of expanded clonotype changes).

The sample taken for sequencing was blood. The chain employs TRBV10-3 and TRBJ2-5; perhaps TRBD1 as D (6 bases). This TCR derives from a man between 25 and 39 years old in good health. The CDR3, as DNA: TGTGCCATCAGTGAACCAGGGGCGGTACAAGAGACCCAGTACTTC. The encoded protein is CAISEPGAVQETQYF.